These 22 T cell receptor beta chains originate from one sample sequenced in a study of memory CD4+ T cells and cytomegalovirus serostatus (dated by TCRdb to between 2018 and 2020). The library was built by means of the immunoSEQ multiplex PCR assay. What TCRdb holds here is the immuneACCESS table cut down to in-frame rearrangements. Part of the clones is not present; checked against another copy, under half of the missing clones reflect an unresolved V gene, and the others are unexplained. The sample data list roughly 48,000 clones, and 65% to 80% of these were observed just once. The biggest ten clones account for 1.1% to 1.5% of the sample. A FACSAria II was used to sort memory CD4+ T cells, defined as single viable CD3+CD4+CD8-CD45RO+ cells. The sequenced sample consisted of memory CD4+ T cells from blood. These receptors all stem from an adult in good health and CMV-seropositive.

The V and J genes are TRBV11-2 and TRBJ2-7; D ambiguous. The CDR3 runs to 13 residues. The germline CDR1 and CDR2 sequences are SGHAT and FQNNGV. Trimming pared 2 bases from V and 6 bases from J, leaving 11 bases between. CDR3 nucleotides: TGTGCCAGCAGCTTAAATCGTCACGGCGAGCAGTACTTC. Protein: CASSLNRHGEQYF.

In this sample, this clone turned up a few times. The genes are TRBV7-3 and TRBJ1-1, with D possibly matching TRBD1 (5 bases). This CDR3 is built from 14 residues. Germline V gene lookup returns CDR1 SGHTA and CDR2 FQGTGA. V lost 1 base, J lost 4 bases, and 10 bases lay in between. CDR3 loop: CASSLNPGGTEAFF. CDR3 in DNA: TGTGCCAGCAGCTTAAACCCCGGGGGCACTGAAGCTTTCTTT.

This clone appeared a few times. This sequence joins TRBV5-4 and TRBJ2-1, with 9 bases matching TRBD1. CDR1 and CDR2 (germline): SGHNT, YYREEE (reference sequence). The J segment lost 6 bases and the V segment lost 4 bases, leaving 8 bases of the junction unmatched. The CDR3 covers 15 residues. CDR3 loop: CASSPGQGRPNEQFF. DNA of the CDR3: TGTGCCAGCAGCCCGGGACAGGGTAGGCCCAATGAGCAGTTCTTC.

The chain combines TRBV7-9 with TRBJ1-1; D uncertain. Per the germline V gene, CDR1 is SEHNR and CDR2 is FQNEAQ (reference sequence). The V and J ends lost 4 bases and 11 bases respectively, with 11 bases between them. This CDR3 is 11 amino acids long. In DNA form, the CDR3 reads TGTGCCAGCAGCTCCCAGCCTGGCGCTTTCTTT. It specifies CASSSQPGAFF.

CDR3 sequence reads: CASSRGDRETQYF. CDR3 DNA: TGTGCCAGCAGCAGAGGGGACAGAGAGACCCAGTACTTC. The rearrangement links TRBV2 to TRBJ2-5, with 7 bases identical to TRBD1. Trimming at V came to 6 bases and at J to 4 bases, leaving 5 bases not matched to a gene. CDR3 length: 13 amino acids. Germline loops: CDR1 SNHLY, CDR2 FYNNEI.

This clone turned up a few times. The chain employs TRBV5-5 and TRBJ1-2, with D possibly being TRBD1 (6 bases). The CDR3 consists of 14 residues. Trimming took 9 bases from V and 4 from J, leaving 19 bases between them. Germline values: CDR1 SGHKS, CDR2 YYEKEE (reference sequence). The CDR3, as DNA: TGTGCCACCACGTCCGCACAGGGACCCTATGGCTACACCTTC. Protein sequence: CATTSAQGPYGYTF.

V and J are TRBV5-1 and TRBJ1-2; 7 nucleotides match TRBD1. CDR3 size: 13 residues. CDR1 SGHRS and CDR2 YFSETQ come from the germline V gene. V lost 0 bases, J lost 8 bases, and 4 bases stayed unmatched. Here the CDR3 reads CASSLEGAKGYTF. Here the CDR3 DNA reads TGCGCCAGCAGCTTGGAGGGGGCGAAGGGCTACACCTTC. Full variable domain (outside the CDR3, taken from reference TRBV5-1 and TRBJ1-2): KAGVTQTPRYLIKTRGQQVTLSCSPISGHRSVSWYQQTPGQGLQFLFEYFSETQRNKGNFPGRFSGRQFSNSRSEMNVSTLELGDSALYLCASSLEGAKGYTFGSGTRLTVV.

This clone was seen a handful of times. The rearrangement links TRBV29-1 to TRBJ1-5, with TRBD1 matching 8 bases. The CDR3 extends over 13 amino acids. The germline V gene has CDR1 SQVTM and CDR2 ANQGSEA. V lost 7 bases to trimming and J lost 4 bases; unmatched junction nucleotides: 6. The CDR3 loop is CSAGQGTNQPQHF. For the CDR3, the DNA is TGCAGCGCCGGACAGGGCACGAATCAGCCCCAGCATTTT.

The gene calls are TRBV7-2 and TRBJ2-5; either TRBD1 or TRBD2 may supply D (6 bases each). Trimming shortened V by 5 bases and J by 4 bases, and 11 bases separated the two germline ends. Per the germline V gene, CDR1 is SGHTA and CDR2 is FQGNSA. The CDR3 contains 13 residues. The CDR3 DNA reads TGTGCCAGCAGCGCCAGGGGAGGAGAGACCCAGTACTTC. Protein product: CASSARGGETQYF.

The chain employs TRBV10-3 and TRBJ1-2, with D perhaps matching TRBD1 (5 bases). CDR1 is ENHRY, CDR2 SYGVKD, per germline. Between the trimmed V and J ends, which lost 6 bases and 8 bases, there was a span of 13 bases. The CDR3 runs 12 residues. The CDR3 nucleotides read TGTGCCATCAGCCGGGACGTCTGGGGCTACACCTTC. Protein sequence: CAISRDVWGYTF.

This CDR3 reads CASSLASALAGHNEQFF. The CDR3 DNA is TGCGCCAGCAGCTTGGCCTCAGCACTAGCCGGTCACAATGAGCAGTTCTTC. The chain links TRBV5-1 to TRBJ2-1, with D perhaps TRBD2 (6 bases). The V gene's germline CDR1 is SGHRS and CDR2 YFSETQ. Trimming left V 0 bases short and J 5 bases short, with 18 bases between. CDR3 size: 17 residues.

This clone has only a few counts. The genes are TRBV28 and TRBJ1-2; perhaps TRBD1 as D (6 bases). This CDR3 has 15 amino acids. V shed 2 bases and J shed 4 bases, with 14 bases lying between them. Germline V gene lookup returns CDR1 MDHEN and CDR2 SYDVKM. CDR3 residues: CASSLGVGGGYGYTF. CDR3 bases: TGTGCCAGCAGTTTAGGCGTCGGGGGCGGCTATGGCTACACCTTC.

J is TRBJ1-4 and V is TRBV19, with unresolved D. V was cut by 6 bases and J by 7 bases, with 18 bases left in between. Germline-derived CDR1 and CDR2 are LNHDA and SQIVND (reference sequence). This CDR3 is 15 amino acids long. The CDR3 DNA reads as TGTGCCAGTAGCACACAATCTCAGTGGGCTGAAAAACTGTTTTTT. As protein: CASSTQSQWAEKLFF.

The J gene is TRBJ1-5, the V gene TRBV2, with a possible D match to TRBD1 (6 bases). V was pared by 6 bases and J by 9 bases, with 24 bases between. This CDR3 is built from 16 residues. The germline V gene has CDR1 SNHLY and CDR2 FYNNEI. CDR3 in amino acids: CASSPAGGTRGGPQHF. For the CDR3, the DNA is TGTGCCAGCAGCCCCGCCGGCGGGACTAGAGGGGGGCCCCAGCATTTT.

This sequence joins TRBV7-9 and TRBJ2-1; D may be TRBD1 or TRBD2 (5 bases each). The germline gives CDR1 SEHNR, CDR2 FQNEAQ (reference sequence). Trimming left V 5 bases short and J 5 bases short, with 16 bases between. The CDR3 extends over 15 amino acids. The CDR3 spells CASSLRDGRNNEQFF. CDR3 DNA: TGTGCCAGCAGCCTCCGGGACGGAAGAAACAATGAGCAGTTCTTC.

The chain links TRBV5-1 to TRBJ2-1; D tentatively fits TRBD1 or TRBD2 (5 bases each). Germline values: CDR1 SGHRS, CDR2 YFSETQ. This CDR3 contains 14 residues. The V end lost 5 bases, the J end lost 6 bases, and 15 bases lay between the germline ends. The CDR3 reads CASRGDLGLNEQFF. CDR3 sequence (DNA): TGCGCCAGCAGAGGGGACCTAGGGCTCAATGAGCAGTTCTTC.

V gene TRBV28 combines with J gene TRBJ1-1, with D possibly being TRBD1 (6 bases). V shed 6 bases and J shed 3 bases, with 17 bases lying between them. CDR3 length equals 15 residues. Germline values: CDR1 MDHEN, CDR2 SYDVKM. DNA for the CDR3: TGTGCCAGCAGCCCTCTCAAAACAGGGTACACTGAAGCTTTCTTT. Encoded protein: CASSPLKTGYTEAFF. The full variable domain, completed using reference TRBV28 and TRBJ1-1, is DVKVTQSSRYLVKRTGEKVFLECVQDMDHENMFWYRQDPGLGLRLIYFSYDVKMKEKGDIPEGYSVSREKKERFSLILESASTNQTSMYLCASSPLKTGYTEAFFGQGTRLTVV.

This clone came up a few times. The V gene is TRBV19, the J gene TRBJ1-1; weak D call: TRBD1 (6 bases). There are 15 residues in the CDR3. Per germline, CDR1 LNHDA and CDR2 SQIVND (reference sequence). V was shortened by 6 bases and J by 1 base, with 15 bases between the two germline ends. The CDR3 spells CASRIRGQQNTEAFF. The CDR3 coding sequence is TGTGCCAGTAGGATTCGAGGACAGCAGAACACTGAAGCTTTCTTT.

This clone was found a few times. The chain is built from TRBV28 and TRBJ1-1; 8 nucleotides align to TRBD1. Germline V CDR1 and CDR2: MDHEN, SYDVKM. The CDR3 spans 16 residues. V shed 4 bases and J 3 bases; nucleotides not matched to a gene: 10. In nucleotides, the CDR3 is TGTGCCAGCAGTTCCCTTTTACAGGGGGAGGACACTGAAGCTTTCTTT. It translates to CASSSLLQGEDTEAFF.

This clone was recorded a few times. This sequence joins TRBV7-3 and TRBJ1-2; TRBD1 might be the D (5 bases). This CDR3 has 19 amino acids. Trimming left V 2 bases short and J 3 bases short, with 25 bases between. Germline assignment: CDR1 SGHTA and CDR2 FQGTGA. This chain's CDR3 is CASSLPLEEGRCCDYGYTF. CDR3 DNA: TGTGCCAGCAGCTTACCGCTGGAGGAGGGGCGGTGTTGTGACTATGGCTACACCTTC.

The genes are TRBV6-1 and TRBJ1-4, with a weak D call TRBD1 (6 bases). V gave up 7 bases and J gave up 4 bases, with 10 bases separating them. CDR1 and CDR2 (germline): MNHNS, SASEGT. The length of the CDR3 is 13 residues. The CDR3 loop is CASTDRYNEKLFF. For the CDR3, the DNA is TGTGCCAGCACAGACAGGTATAATGAAAAACTGTTTTTT.

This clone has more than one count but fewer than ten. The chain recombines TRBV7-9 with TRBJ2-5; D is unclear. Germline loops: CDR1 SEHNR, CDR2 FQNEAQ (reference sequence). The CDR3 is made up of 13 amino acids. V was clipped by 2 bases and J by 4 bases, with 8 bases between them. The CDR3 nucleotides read TGTGCCAGCAGCTTAATGACGGGAGAGACCCAGTACTTC. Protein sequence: CASSLMTGETQYF.